Listed below are T cell receptor beta chains from one sample, sequenced in a study of blood T cell repertoires in COVID-19. Using immunoSEQ multiplex PCR, the repertoire was profiled, and TCRdb retains in-frame clones only, with some absent. The data hold 220,000 or so clones, with about nine tenths observed a single time. Source material: peripheral blood. The receptor source for this set is a man in his sixties who had recovered from COVID-19. Each CDR3 is given with its conserved first and last residue. The D gene is left open where the match is weak. A row's size may be missing; if present it is once, few, many or a size class.

V gene	D gene	clone size	J gene	CDR3 protein	CDR3 DNA
TRBV11-3	TRBD1	once	TRBJ2-3	CASSAGQGAHGDTQYF	TGTGCCAGCAGCGCCGGACAGGGGGCGCATGGAGATACGCAGTATTTT
TRBV28	.	.	TRBJ1-4	CASRRTPNEKLFF	TGTGCCAGCAGACGGACACCAAATGAAAAACTGTTTTTT
TRBV27	.	once	TRBJ1-5	CASSLQGLNQPQHF	TGTGCCAGCAGTTTACAGGGGCTTAATCAGCCCCAGCATTTT
TRBV5-1	TRBD1	.	TRBJ1-2	CASSLTQGYYGYTF	TGCGCCAGCAGCTTGACACAGGGGTACTATGGCTACACCTTC
TRBV2	.	.	TRBJ1-1	CASSGQHTEAFF	TGTGCCAGCAGTGGACAGCACACTGAAGCTTTCTTT
TRBV18	.	.	TRBJ2-5	CASSPWVQGSGETQYF	TGTGCCAGCTCACCGTGGGTCCAGGGATCGGGAGAGACCCAGTACTTC
TRBV9	TRBD1	.	TRBJ1-1	CASSPGRGLGTEAFF	TGTGCCAGCAGCCCAGGAAGGGGGCTGGGGACTGAAGCTTTCTTT
TRBV12-3/TRBV12-4	.	.	TRBJ2-7	CASSPPLSYEQYF	TGTGCCAGCAGTCCCCCTTTGAGCTACGAGCAGTACTTC
TRBV7-2	TRBD1	few	TRBJ2-4	CASSPGQGGWNIQYF	TGTGCCAGCAGCCCGGGACAGGGTGGGTGGAACATTCAGTACTTC
TRBV5-1	.	.	TRBJ2-5	CASSFDGEPGTQYF	TGCGCCAGCAGCTTTGACGGAGAACCCGGGACCCAGTACTTC
TRBV2	TRBD1	.	TRBJ1-1	CASSGTGGNTEAFF	TGTGCCAGCAGTGGGACAGGGGGAAACACTGAAGCTTTCTTT
TRBV30	.	.	TRBJ1-1	CAWGVGGKNTEAFF	TGTGCCTGGGGGGTCGGAGGGAAGAACACTGAAGCTTTCTTT
TRBV3-1/TRBV3-2	.	.	TRBJ2-5	CASSQGLRETQYF	TGTGCCAGCAGCCAAGGACTAAGGGAGACCCAGTACTTC
TRBV7-9	.	.	TRBJ1-1	CASSFVSGTEAFF	TGTGCCAGCAGCTTTGTCTCCGGGACTGAAGCTTTCTTT
TRBV6-5	.	.	TRBJ1-2	CASSYSGTTNYGYTF	TGTGCCAGCAGTTACTCCGGGACAACGAACTATGGCTACACCTTC
TRBV28	.	.	TRBJ1-2	CASSRHGQKLYGYTF	TGTGCCAGCAGCCGACACGGACAGAAACTCTATGGCTACACCTTC
TRBV14	.	.	TRBJ1-4	CASSHTWRGREKLFF	TGTGCCAGCAGCCACACTTGGAGGGGTCGCGAAAAACTGTTTTTT
TRBV7-2	TRBD2	once	TRBJ2-3	CASSLARTSTQYF	TGTGCCAGCAGCTTAGCGCGGACTAGCACGCAGTATTTT
TRBV5-6	.	.	TRBJ1-6	CASSLRYSNNSPLHF	TGTGCCAGCAGCTTGCGGTACAGTAACAATTCACCCCTCCACTTT
TRBV4-3	.	.	TRBJ2-3	CASSQDRRAGQTSGDTQYF	TGCGCCAGCAGCCAAGATAGGCGGGCCGGACAGACCAGTGGAGATACGCAGTATTTT
TRBV5-1	TRBD1	few	TRBJ1-1	CASKDTGANTEAFF	TGCGCCAGCAAGGATACAGGGGCAAACACTGAAGCTTTCTTT
TRBV6-2/TRBV6-3	.	.	TRBJ2-2	CASTPRGWANTGELFF	TGTGCCAGCACCCCCCGAGGGTGGGCGAACACCGGGGAGCTGTTTTTT
TRBV19	.	.	TRBJ1-5	CASRPRGNQPQHF	TGTGCCAGTAGGCCGCGAGGCAATCAGCCCCAGCATTTT
TRBV30	TRBD1	.	TRBJ1-4	CAWSVADRNNEKLFF	TGTGCCTGGAGTGTGGCGGACAGGAATAATGAAAAACTGTTTTTT
TRBV5-1	TRBD2	few	TRBJ2-1	CASGQIGGRARDEQFF	TGCGCCAGCGGCCAAATAGGCGGGAGGGCCAGGGATGAGCAGTTCTTC
TRBV19	TRBD1	few	TRBJ1-4	CASSKRTGGSYEKLFF	TGTGCCAGTAGCAAGAGGACAGGGGGCTCGTATGAAAAACTGTTTTTT
TRBV5-1	TRBD2	.	TRBJ2-3	CASSPGASGSHTQYF	TGCGCCAGCAGCCCCGGGGCTAGCGGGAGTCATACGCAGTATTTT
TRBV7-2	.	.	TRBJ2-2	CASTRDGSTGELFF	TGTGCCAGCACCCGGGACGGGAGCACCGGGGAGCTGTTTTTT
TRBV7-9	TRBD1	few	TRBJ2-7	CASSQGQGREQYF	TGTGCCAGCAGCCAGGGACAGGGACGCGAGCAGTACTTC
TRBV5-1	TRBD1	.	TRBJ2-5	CASSLADRGRQETQYF	TGCGCCAGCAGCTTGGCGGACAGGGGGCGCCAAGAGACCCAGTACTTC
TRBV7-9	.	.	TRBJ1-5	CASSFSQGFSNQPQHF	TGTGCCAGCAGCTTTTCCCAGGGCTTTAGCAATCAGCCCCAGCATTTT
TRBV6-5	.	.	TRBJ1-2	CASSNIANYGYTF	TGTGCCAGCAGTAACATCGCAAACTATGGCTACACCTTC
TRBV10-3	.	.	TRBJ2-7	CAISESPEWSGEQYF	TGTGCCATCAGTGAGTCACCCGAGTGGAGTGGGGAGCAGTACTTC
TRBV30	TRBD1	.	TRBJ1-6	CAWSRDRGSPLHF	TGTGCCTGGTCGCGGGACAGGGGTTCACCCCTCCACTTT
TRBV4-2	.	.	TRBJ1-1	CASSQLKGNSNTEAFF	TGTGCCAGCAGCCAACTTAAGGGGAACTCGAACACTGAAGCTTTCTTT
TRBV7-3	TRBD2	.	TRBJ2-5	CASSAGDLAGGVGETQYF	TGTGCCAGCAGCGCAGGGGACCTAGCGGGGGGCGTGGGAGAGACCCAGTACTTC
TRBV7-9	TRBD1	.	TRBJ1-6	CASSLLGQGRSPLHF	TGTGCCAGCAGCCTCCTCGGACAGGGCAGATCACCCCTCCACTTT
TRBV7-2	.	.	TRBJ1-1	CASSLQGNTEAFF	TGTGCCAGCAGCTTACAGGGGAACACTGAAGCTTTCTTT
TRBV7-8	.	.	TRBJ2-3	CASSRGLLNGDTQYF	TGTGCCAGCAGCCGTGGACTACTTAATGGAGATACGCAGTATTTT
TRBV5-1	TRBD1	.	TRBJ2-5	CASSLSGQGGWEETQYF	TGCGCCAGCAGCTTGTCAGGACAGGGAGGTTGGGAGGAGACCCAGTACTTC
TRBV7-2	TRBD2	once	TRBJ2-1	CASSQLAGVAFF	TGTGCCAGCAGCCAACTAGCGGGAGTGGCGTTCTTC
TRBV5-1	TRBD1	few	TRBJ1-2	CASSLAGVGQGRTDTF	TGCGCCAGCAGCTTGGCCGGGGTTGGACAGGGAAGGACTGACACCTTC